The T cell receptor (beta chain) under discussion was sequenced for a study of human thymus T cells. Study results and limitations: Unrelated people showed highly overlapping thymic repertoires, related research reported. Use of V and J genes seemed skewed within the thymic and blood repertoires.

Corrective heart surgery yielded the resections from which the thymus tissue came. Finnish infants who were healthy and having corrective surgery for congenital heart defects made up the donors. Assay used: immunoSEQ multiplex PCR; TCRdb lists only in-frame clones, some missing. Here the sample spans 86,000 or so clones, around 96% being singletons. The CDR3 consists of 15 residues. Trimming cost V 2 bases and J 6 bases, with 13 bases left between them. Germline lookup yields CDR1 MNHEY and CDR2 SMNVEV (reference sequence). A word on this clone: Antigen unknown.

Sequencing input: thymus tissue. The chain links TRBV27 to TRBJ2-2; TRBD1 might be the D (5 bases). The receptor was isolated from a boy under two years old with a congenital heart defect but otherwise immunologically healthy. The CDR3, as DNA: TGTGCCAGCAGTTTAAGTGGGGCTGGTTCCGGGGAGCTGTTTTTT. Translating it yields CASSLSGAGSGELFF.